Included here is one TCR beta chain sequence, with context. In this sample, this clone turned up once. Its specific antigen is unknown. Per-base quality was not reported, and no clone a single base away is much larger than it. The V end gives up 0 bases and the J end 2 bases, leaving 10 bases in the junction not matched to a gene. The CDR3 covers 19 residues, taking in both the cysteine and the phenylalanine. CDR3 DNA is the only sequence kept; it has 57 bases, read in frame from the first base. CDR1 and CDR2 are drawn from the germline V gene: SGHDT, YYEEEE. The cohort was made up of hundreds of healthy bone marrow donors. At the time of sampling, all cohort members were nominally healthy, though unrecorded immune exposures were likely present. The donor was CMV seronegative and belonged to the group of 350 or so seronegative cohort members. Every donor gave a peripheral blood sample, and the peripheral blood mononuclear cells from that sample were used for TCR beta sequencing. The Qiagen DNeasy Blood Extraction Kit was used to extract genomic DNA from the blood cell samples.

These data are taken from a study of cytomegalovirus exposure and HLA in healthy donors (TCRdb year 2017). In the study overall: According to an earlier analysis of 587 of the donors, roughly 180 million T cells yielded roughly 110 million unique TCR beta sequences and about 300 Gb of sequence data. Approximately 300 gigabases of sequencing data and roughly 80 million unique TCR sequences made up an early release that covered under 750 HLA-typed donors. Among the roughly 390 genotyped donors, around 79% belonged to the genetic ancestry cluster associated with self-reported Caucasian donors. The study aimed to test whether cataloging public T cell receptors could reveal signatures of past pathogen exposure. The T cell repertoires of under 750 subjects were profiled by immunosequencing and related to cytomegalovirus serostatus. A separate validation cohort of approximately 120 different subjects was used in addition to the roughly 670-subject first cohort. To predict cytomegalovirus infection status, the study combined high-throughput TCR immunosequencing, statistical association of individual TCRs with disease status, and machine learning. In a later analysis, previously published TCR beta repertoires from several hundred donors were re-analyzed and high-resolution HLA genotyping was added so that TCR occurrence patterns could be studied. Rather than using new phenotypic data, the later analysis identified candidate immune exposures from TCR beta sequences and from how often those sequences occurred across donors. In an earlier analysis of roughly 600 of the donors, high-throughput TCR beta sequencing was used to judge whether each TCR beta V gene segment behaved as functional or pseudogenic. Donor age, sex, ethnicity and CMV serostatus were compiled alongside the repertoire data. A later genetic analysis used genome-wide SNP genotypes for about 65% of the 666 donors, treating that subset as a discovery cohort. All discovery cohort repertoires had been generated using a single sequencing platform. HLA typing included class I and class II loci at four-digit resolution. The number of typed donors differed by locus: 629-630 for A, B, C, DRB1 and DQB1; 500 to 550 for DQA1; 606 for DPA1; and around 470 for DPB1. Five DR-DQ haplotypes were handled as single units for association and clustering, since linkage in the cohort was strong. On average, around 200,000 unique TCR beta nucleotide sequences were sequenced per donor among some 430 genotyped donors of the cohort, with roughly 18% of those sequences being non-productive.

Library preparation employed the immunoSEQ multiplex PCR assay. For the multiplex PCR, a mixture combining 60 forward primers for TCR Vbeta segments and 13 reverse primers for TCR Jbeta segments was used. The CDR3 region of rearranged TCR beta genes was amplified from genomic DNA with a multiplex PCR assay. The Illumina HiSeq System was used to sequence the amplified TCR beta libraries as 87-base-pair reads. In the authors' own workflow: In a later analysis, some 80 million unique TCR beta chains were counted across the 500 to 700 repertoires, and roughly 11 million of these chains were shared by at least two donors. Raw reads were error-corrected and collapsed into unique sequences by a nearest-neighbor algorithm in which closely related sequences were merged to remove PCR and sequencing errors. Alignment of CDR3 sequences to IMGT reference sequences was used to assign V, D and J gene segments. For a sequence to be retained, a match of at least six nucleotides to both a V gene segment and a J gene segment was required. A rearrangement was called productive if the CDR3 had no stop codons and remained in frame with V and J, and every other rearrangement was called non-productive. CDR3 was defined according to IMGT convention as the region running from the second conserved V-encoded cysteine to the conserved J-encoded phenylalanine. The earlier analysis of 450 to 750 of the donors excluded any sequence lacking an unambiguous match to a single V gene segment. In an earlier analysis of some 590 of the donors, a V segment was called functional when productive rearrangements were above 56.7%, and segregating when the standard deviation between donors exceeded 5%. To diagnose cytomegalovirus status from the catalog of TCR beta chain sequences, a statistical classification framework was built. A later analysis assigned V and J genes by comparing TCR nucleotide sequences with IMGT/GENE-DB human TR gene sequences. The TCRdist pipeline was used in a later analysis to assign CDR3 sequences and most-parsimonious VDJ recombination scenarios. A later analysis defined each TCR beta chain by its CDR3 amino acid sequence plus V-gene family, and excluded reads lacking a unique V-gene family. To address suspected cross-contamination and a sequencing artifact, a later analysis removed some 620 highly shared, low-generation-probability nucleotide sequences. A later analysis calculated a clonal expansion index for each public chain from normalized within-repertoire ranks of inferred template counts. In a later analysis, generation probabilities were computed with a VDJ recombination model fitted to out-of-frame rearrangements, and the resulting probabilities were checked against IGoR. Hypergeometric tests were used in a later analysis to score TCR-TCR, TCR-HLA and TCR-CMV co-occurrence, with a repertoire-size bias correction applied to the TCR pairs. To estimate false discovery rates, a later analysis permuted the HLA or CMV assignments 20 times. A later analysis grouped co-occurring TCRs with DBSCAN, adding TCRdist sequence similarity when clustering within HLA-allele-positive subsets. Repertoires with fewer than 30,000 or more than 120,000 public chains were left out of co-occurrence clustering, as were four to six repertoires with anomalous nucleotide sharing. This is the immuneACCESS table as TCRdb keeps it, with only in-frame sequences that have V and J called. A part of the clones is gone; compared with another copy, unresolved V genes explain less than half, and the rest is unexplained. The V and J calls and clone size were taken over from that table, and D and trimming were inferred from the DNA. The sample includes about 150,000 clones, with under 80% observed a single time. Together, the top ten hold 1.4% of the sample.

General findings and caveats noted by the study authors: A cluster of highly shared sequence variants was judged likely to represent a technical artifact of the sequencing pipeline. A later analysis found that most CMV-associated TCR beta chains appeared HLA-restricted, with HLA associations seemingly driven largely by CMV exposure. A later analysis found that HLA-associated TCR beta chains were more clonally expanded and had lower generation probabilities than equally common non-associated chains. According to a later analysis, parvovirus B19, influenza, CMV and Epstein-Barr virus appeared linked to several top co-occurrence clusters. Most TCR sequences were observed very rarely across donors, whereas some public TCRs were present in many individuals. Linkage disequilibrium might explain the correlated functional status among segregating V segments, but an unknown experimental factor could not be excluded. A few of the identified cytomegalovirus-associated TCR beta chains were confirmed in vitro to be specific for cytomegalovirus antigens. At a false discovery rate of 0.05, a later analysis linked some 17,000 TCR beta sequences to specific HLA alleles. Sequencing depth was assumed to be roughly uniform across donors in the presence/absence analyses, though that assumption may not hold. It was suggested by the authors that the approach could potentially be generalized to other disease states and immunological phenotypes. Only TCR beta chains were sequenced in this cohort, and the absence of alpha or paired-chain data limited detectable features. Compared with the approximately 670-donor mean, donors in an Asian-associated ancestry cluster had fewer N-insertions in productive TCRs, according to a later genetic analysis. When HLA alleles, especially DR and DQ, strongly co-occurred, TCR associations were difficult to assign to individual alleles. Some IMGT-functional V segments, including TRBV6-2 and TRBV6-3, could not be told apart with the 87-base-pair reads, so those segments were excluded. A total of about 180 TCR beta chains were listed by the study as associated with cytomegalovirus. Because HLA typing was missing for some donors at each locus, association tests included only the typed subset. A later genetic analysis associated a missense DCLRE1C variant with V-gene and J-gene trimming of TCR beta chains, and an independent cohort replicated the association. Roughly 17 rarely observed V segments, including chromosome 9 orphons, were excluded from the earlier analysis of almost 600 of the donors because counts were too low. Broadly in line with IMGT annotations, most TCR beta V segments showed up in productive rearrangements about 87% or about 30% of the time in an earlier analysis of some 590 of the donors. For the cohort, immune exposure information was limited to CMV serostatus. In a later analysis, TCR association rates were found to vary across HLA loci, with the most associated TCRs seen for DRB1 alleles and the fewest for HLA-C alleles. A further reported finding was that TCR beta sequences accurately predicted the HLA-A and HLA-B alleles for most subjects in the first cohort. Cytomegalovirus status was reported to be diagnosed by the classifier with high specificity and sensitivity in both the original and validation cohorts.

The sequence joins TRBV5-6 to TRBJ2-2; 10 junctional bases match TRBD2. The source is a woman aged 25 to 39 in good health and CMV-seronegative. Material for sequencing was PBMCs. The CDR3 reads CASSLVGLAATYNTGELFF. The nucleotide sequence reads as follows: TGTGCCAGCAGCTTGGTAGGACTAGCGGCGACCTATAACACCGGGGAGCTGTTTTTT.